This is a list of T cell receptor beta chains from one sample in a study of blood T cells in healthy people across ages. TCRdb processed the 5' RACE reads anew with MiXCR; each CDR3 protein has one entry. The table has hundreds of thousands of distinct CDR3 sequences, around 68% seen once. Input material: blood. Receptor source: a man aged 25-45 years in good health. Each CDR3 is given with its conserved first and last residue. A D gene is named only where the DNA matches it firmly. Not every row has a clone size; where given, it reads once, few, many or a size class.

D gene	V gene	clone size	J gene	CDR3 DNA	CDR3 protein
-	TRBV5-1	-	TRBJ2-1	TGCGCCAGCAGCCCCGGGGCAGGGGCGCGGTACAATGAGCAGTTCTTC	CASSPGAGARYNEQFF
-	TRBV7-2	-	TRBJ2-1	TGTGCCAGCAGCCCCTCCAGTAGCTCCTACAATGAGCAGTTCTTC	CASSPSSSSYNEQFF
-	TRBV27	-	TRBJ2-1	TGTGCCAGCACTGCAGGGAGGGGGTTTTACAATGAGCAGTTCTTC	CASTAGRGFYNEQFF
-	TRBV20-1	-	TRBJ2-7	TGCAGTGCTAGAGTAAGGCAGGGGAGAACGAGGGAGCAGTACTTC	CSARVRQGRTREQYF
-	TRBV7-3	-	TRBJ2-2	TGTGGCAGCAGCTTAAATAGAAACACCGGGGAGCTGTTTTTT	CGSSLNRNTGELFF
-	TRBV29-1	-	TRBJ2-7	TGCAGCGCAAGGGGGGCCGAAATCTCCTACGAGCAGTACTTC	CSARGAEISYEQYF
TRBD1	TRBV4-2	once	TRBJ2-3	TGTGCCAGCAGCAAACAAGATCGACAGGGCCGGGCAGATACGCAGTATTTT	CASSKQDRQGRADTQYF
-	TRBV6-5	-	TRBJ2-1	TGTGCCAGCCTGGGGGCTCCTTACAATGAGCAGTTCTTC	CASLGAPYNEQFF
-	TRBV20-1	-	TRBJ2-7	TGCAGTGCTAGAGATGTAACAAGAAATACCTACGAGCAGTACTTC	CSARDVTRNTYEQYF
-	TRBV12-3/TRBV12-4	-	TRBJ1-2	TGTGCCAGCAGTCCCCAGTTTGTCGGGAGCCTCTATGGCTACACCTTC	CASSPQFVGSLYGYTF
TRBD2	TRBV20-1	-	TRBJ2-7	TGCAGTGCTACCCAAGCGGGGTATTCCCACAATGAGCAGTACTTC	CSATQAGYSHNEQYF
-	TRBV28	-	TRBJ2-5	TGTGCCAGCAAGGGTAGGGCAGGCCAAGAGACCCAGTACTTC	CASKGRAGQETQYF
TRBD1	TRBV19	-	TRBJ2-6	TGTGCCAGTACCGTAACAGGGGTCGACTCTGGGGCCAACGTCCTGACTTTC	CASTVTGVDSGANVLTF
-	TRBV7-2	many	TRBJ2-7	TGTGCCAGCAGCTCATTGCTTCTAGGCGGCGAGCAGTACTTC	CASSSLLLGGEQYF
-	TRBV10-3	-	TRBJ1-5	TGTGCCATCAGTGAAGTGGGCAATCAGCCCCAGCATTTT	CAISEVGNQPQHF
TRBD2	TRBV20-1	few	TRBJ2-5	TGCAGTCATAGTAGCGGGGACCGACAAGAGACCCAGTACTTC	CSHSSGDRQETQYF
TRBD1	TRBV12-3/TRBV12-4	-	TRBJ2-7	TGTGCCAGCAGTCCATGGACAGGTGGTAGGTGCGAGCAGTACTTC	CASSPWTGGRCEQYF
TRBD1	TRBV7-2	few	TRBJ2-7	TGTGCCAGCAGCTTAGCGCGGACAGGGGGCTCCTACGAGCAGTACTTC	CASSLARTGGSYEQYF
-	TRBV5-1	-	TRBJ2-7	TGCGCCAGCAGCGACCTCTGGCAGGGCACCTACGAGCAGTACTTC	CASSDLWQGTYEQYF
TRBD1	TRBV5-1	-	TRBJ2-6	TGCGCCAGCAGCACCCCCCGACAGGGTGGGGCCAACGTCCTGACTTTC	CASSTPRQGGANVLTF
-	TRBV7-2	-	TRBJ2-7	TGTGCCAGCAGCCAAGGGCCAGGGGTGAGCGAGCAGTACTTC	CASSQGPGVSEQYF
TRBD1	TRBV9	-	TRBJ2-1	TGTGCCAGCAGCCGGGACAGGGGGCCGTATGAGCAGTTCTTC	CASSRDRGPYEQFF
TRBD2	TRBV3-1	-	TRBJ2-1	TGTGCCAGCAGGCAAAATCTTGAAGCGGGGGCTAGGGGGCAGTTCTTC	CASRQNLEAGARGQFF
TRBD1	TRBV10-3	-	TRBJ1-2	TGTGCCACCGCCCCGACAGGGGAGTATGGCTACACCTTC	CATAPTGEYGYTF
-	TRBV7-2	-	TRBJ2-3	TGTGCCAGCAGCTTAGTGTCCGCCCTGAGCACAGATACGCAGTATTTT	CASSLVSALSTDTQYF
-	TRBV7-2	many	TRBJ1-4	TGTGCCAGCAGCTTCTCACAGGGACGGGAAAAACTGTTTTTT	CASSFSQGREKLFF
TRBD2	TRBV7-8	-	TRBJ2-3	TGTGCCAGCAGCTCCTACTTAGCGGGGGGCACAGATACGCAGTATTTT	CASSSYLAGGTDTQYF
-	TRBV18	once	TRBJ1-2	TGTGCCAGCCCACCAGAGACACGCAATGGCTACACCTTC	CASPPETRNGYTF
-	TRBV12-3/TRBV12-4	many	TRBJ2-1	TGTGCCAGCAGTTCGCAGGGTGGGCGCAATGAGCAGTTCTTC	CASSSQGGRNEQFF
TRBD1	TRBV5-1	-	TRBJ2-3	TGCGCCAGCAGCCTTCGGGACAGGGTGGTCGATACGCAGTATTTT	CASSLRDRVVDTQYF
TRBD1	TRBV7-2	few	TRBJ2-7	TGTGCCAGCAGCTTATGGGCCGGGACAGCAAGTTACGAGCAGTACTTC	CASSLWAGTASYEQYF
-	TRBV6-6	-	TRBJ2-7	TGTGCCAGCAACCTCCCAGGCTCCTACGAGCAGTACTTC	CASNLPGSYEQYF
-	TRBV5-1	-	TRBJ2-7	TGTGCCAGCAGCTTGGTCGGAGGGTTACACGAGCAGTACTTC	CASSLVGGLHEQYF
-	TRBV20-1	-	TRBJ2-7	TGCAGTGCTAGAGCAGTCCTCTACGAGCAGTACTTC	CSARAVLYEQYF
-	TRBV10-2	-	TRBJ2-5	TGCGCCAGCAGTGGAGTCCCAGGACGGGAGACCCAGTACTTC	CASSGVPGRETQYF
TRBD1	TRBV6-2/TRBV6-3	-	TRBJ2-1	TGTGCCAGCAGGATCCCACAGGGGTCGAGGGAAAATGAGCAGTTCTTC	CASRIPQGSRENEQFF
TRBD2	TRBV12-5	-	TRBJ2-5	TGTGCTAGTGCCCGTGGACTAGCAGGCGAGACCCAGTACTTC	CASARGLAGETQYF
-	TRBV25-1	few	TRBJ1-1	TGTGCCAGCAGTGACAGTTTGAACACTGAAGCTTTCTTT	CASSDSLNTEAFF
-	TRBV7-7	-	TRBJ2-5	TGTGCTAGCAGCTTAGCGCTTAGTTGGAGGGAGACCCAGTACTTC	CASSLALSWRETQYF
-	TRBV21-1	-	TRBJ2-6	TGTGCCAGCAGCAAGACGCAGGGGTTATTCTCTGGGGCCAACGTCCTGACTTTC	CASSKTQGLFSGANVLTF
-	TRBV4-1	-	TRBJ1-2	TGCGCCAGCAGCCAAGAGATGGGGGGGGCTATCAGTGGCTACACCTTC	CASSQEMGGAISGYTF
-	TRBV5-1	few	TRBJ2-1	TGCGCCAGCAGCTCCGACAGGACCTCCTACAATGAGCAGTTCTTC	CASSSDRTSYNEQFF